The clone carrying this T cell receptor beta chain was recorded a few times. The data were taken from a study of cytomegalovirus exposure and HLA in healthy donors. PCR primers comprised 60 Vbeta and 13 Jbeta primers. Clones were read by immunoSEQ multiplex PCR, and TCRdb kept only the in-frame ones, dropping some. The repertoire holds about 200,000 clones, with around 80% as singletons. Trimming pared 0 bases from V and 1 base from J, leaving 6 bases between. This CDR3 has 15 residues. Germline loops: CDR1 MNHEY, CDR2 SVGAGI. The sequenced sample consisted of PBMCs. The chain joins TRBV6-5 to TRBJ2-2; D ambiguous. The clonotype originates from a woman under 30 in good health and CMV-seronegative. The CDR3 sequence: CASSYSKRNTGELFF. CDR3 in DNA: TGTGCCAGCAGTTACTCGAAGCGGAACACCGGGGAGCTGTTTTTT.